This is a list of T cell receptor beta chains from one sample in a study of T cell responses to AZD1222 COVID-19 vaccine. TCRdb's copy holds only in-frame clones and misses some; the assay was immunoSEQ multiplex PCR. Here the sample spans about 160,000 clones, 91% being singletons. The material sequenced was peripheral blood, taken on day 0 of AZD1222 vaccination. These receptors originate from an adult in good health. The CDR3 runs from the conserved cysteine through the conserved F or W. D genes are given only for firm matches. Clone size appears in some rows only: once, few, many, or a class for an expanded clone.

j_call | clone_size | v_call | d_call | cdr3_aa | cdr3_nt
TRBJ2-7 | - | TRBV7-9 | - | CASSLQVEQYF | TGTGCCAGCAGCTTACAGGTAGAGCAGTACTTC
TRBJ2-1 | once | TRBV11-1 | - | CASSSRLSSYNEQFF | TGTGCCAGCAGCTCACGTCTTAGCTCCTACAATGAGCAGTTCTTC
TRBJ2-7 | - | TRBV18 | TRBD2 | CASSQSGGPNYEQYF | TGTGCCAGCTCACAAAGCGGGGGGCCAAACTACGAGCAGTACTTC
TRBJ1-1 | - | TRBV12-3/TRBV12-4 | - | CASSFGTPEAFF | TGTGCCAGCAGTTTTGGTACCCCTGAAGCTTTCTTT
TRBJ1-2 | once | TRBV27 | - | CASSFNANYGYTF | TGTGCCAGCAGTTTCAACGCTAACTATGGCTACACCTTC
TRBJ2-3 | - | TRBV6-2/TRBV6-3 | TRBD2 | CASSLLPLAAVSDTQYF | TGTGCCAGCAGTCTTCTCCCGCTAGCGGCCGTGTCAGATACGCAGTATTTT
TRBJ1-1 | - | TRBV29-1 | - | CSALTGGNTEAFF | TGCAGCGCCTTGACCGGGGGGAACACTGAAGCTTTCTTT
TRBJ2-7 | - | TRBV15 | - | CATSRDRSYEQYF | TGTGCCACCAGCAGAGACCGCTCCTACGAGCAGTACTTC
TRBJ1-6 | few | TRBV7-9 | TRBD1 | CASSLPGTGGSPLHF | TGTGCCAGCAGCTTACCAGGGACAGGGGGATCACCCCTCCACTTT
TRBJ2-1 | - | TRBV4-3 | - | CASSQGAYNEQFF | TGCGCCAGCAGCCAGGGGGCCTACAATGAGCAGTTCTTC
TRBJ2-7 | - | TRBV20-1 | - | CSADFSYEQYF | TGCAGTGCAGATTTCTCCTACGAGCAGTACTTC
TRBJ1-1 | - | TRBV6-8 | - | CASSFHPEAFF | TGTGCCAGCAGTTTTCACCCTGAAGCTTTCTTT
TRBJ1-3 | - | TRBV29-1 | - | CSVSAGVNTIYF | TGCAGCGTTTCAGCGGGGGTAAACACCATATATTTT
TRBJ2-7 | - | TRBV7-2 | TRBD1 | CASSGGTGSPYEQYF | TGTGCCAGCAGCGGCGGGACAGGGTCTCCATACGAGCAGTACTTC
TRBJ2-7 | - | TRBV4-1 | - | CASSLRDTTYEQYF | TGCGCCAGCAGCCTCCGGGACACGACCTACGAGCAGTACTTC
TRBJ2-5 | - | TRBV6-2/TRBV6-3 | - | CASSYLRVETQYF | TGTGCCAGCAGTTACCTTCGGGTGGAGACCCAGTACTTC
TRBJ2-1 | - | TRBV6-5 | - | CASSYSPTSPLEQFF | TGTGCCAGCAGTTACTCACCTACCAGCCCCTTGGAGCAGTTCTTC